The present TCR beta chain was sequenced within a study of cytomegalovirus exposure and HLA in healthy donors. Notes on this clone: Its antigen is not identified.

Points from the study as a whole: It was confirmed in vitro that a few of the CMV-associated chains were specific for CMV antigens. One variant, a missense change in DCLRE1C, was linked in a later analysis to TCR beta V- and J-gene trimming.

Use of 60 Vbeta and 13 Jbeta primers characterized the PCR. The table came from immunoSEQ multiplex PCR; TCRdb's copy has only in-frame clones and leaves some out. The data hold about 98,000 clones, with 60% to 85% observed a single time. This TCR came from a man aged 55-75 years in good health and CMV-seropositive. The sequencing input was PBMCs.

The DNA for the CDR3 is TGTGCCAGCTCACCGACACCGAACACCGGGGAGCTGTTTTTT. Translating gives CASSPTPNTGELFF. The V gene is TRBV18, the J gene TRBJ2-2, with D unresolved. Germline CDR1 KGHSH, CDR2 LQKENI. The CDR3 covers 14 residues. Trimming took off 3 bases at V and 0 bases at J, with 5 bases between the two ends.